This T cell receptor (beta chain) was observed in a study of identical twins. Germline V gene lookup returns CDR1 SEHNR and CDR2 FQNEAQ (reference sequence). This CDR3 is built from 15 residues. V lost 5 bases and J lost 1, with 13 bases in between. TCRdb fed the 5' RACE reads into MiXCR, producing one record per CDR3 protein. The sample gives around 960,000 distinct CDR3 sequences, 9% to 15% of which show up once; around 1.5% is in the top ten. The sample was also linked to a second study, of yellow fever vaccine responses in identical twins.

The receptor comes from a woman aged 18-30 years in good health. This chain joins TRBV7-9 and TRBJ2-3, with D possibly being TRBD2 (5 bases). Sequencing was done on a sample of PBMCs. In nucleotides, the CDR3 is TGTGCCAGCAGCCAAGAGGGCTACCGCACAGATACGCAGTATTTT. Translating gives CASSQEGYRTDTQYF.